This T cell receptor beta chain was sequenced during a study of T-cell reconstitution after alpha-beta-depleted transplantation in children. This clonotype came up a few times. The antigen is not known. CDR3 length equals 17 residues. J was trimmed by 8 bases and V by 3 bases; bases with no gene match: 12. Germline lookup yields CDR1 SGHRS and CDR2 YFSETQ. A TCRbeta library incorporating unique molecular identifiers was prepared. TCRdb itself ran the PCR reads through MiXCR, one entry per CDR3 protein. This repertoire shows about 130,000 distinct CDR3 sequences, about 9.5% found once; its top ten account for approximately 25%. General study findings and limits: Reports say that about two months after transplant, the alpha-beta T cells came out of several hundred graft clones that had expanded. Counts and diversity of T cells one year after transplant came mostly from newly produced T cells.

Source: PBMCs, mostly from graft donor cells, taken 180 days after TCRalphabeta/CD19-depleted stem cell transplant. The source is a girl younger than two who had a stem cell transplant for combined immunodeficiency, so the T cells may come from the graft donor. The V call is TRBV5-1, the J call TRBJ2-3; 13 bases agree with TRBD2. As DNA, the CDR3 is TGCGCCAGCAGCTCTAGACAGGGACTAGCGGGACGAGGTACGCAGTATTTT. Translating it yields CASSSRQGLAGRGTQYF.